This T cell receptor (beta chain) was captured in a study of shared clonotypes between healthy human individuals. On the study more broadly: Each donor contributed plates that comprised three CD4 naive, three CD4 memory, two CD8 naive and one CD8 memory. Findings and caveats of the study: The generation probabilities recorded for non-shared clonotypes fell below those of clonotypes shared by all four donors. Of the naive CD4 clonotypes, around 5.2% were shared across several donors.

The DNA input per sorted-subset replicate PCR was roughly 0.2 ug, corresponding to roughly 31,000 T cell genomes. Clones were read by immunoSEQ multiplex PCR, and TCRdb kept only the in-frame ones, dropping some. The table shows roughly 1,100,000 clones, with around four fifths occurring only once. With 2 bases clipped from V and 0 bases from J, the junction kept 3 bases outside the gene matches. The germline gives CDR1 ENHRY, CDR2 SYGVKD. CDR3 size: 16 residues. Note on this clone: Its antigen is still unknown.

The chain links TRBV10-3 to TRBJ2-1, with TRBD2 matching over 8 bases. This TCR came from a man in his late teens or twenties in good health. Sequencing was carried out using memory CD4+ T cells sorted from blood. The subset is: CD45RA-negative fraction. The CDR3 protein is CAISETSGSSYNEQFF. CDR3 DNA sequence: TGTGCCATCAGTGAGACTAGCGGTAGCTCCTACAATGAGCAGTTCTTC.